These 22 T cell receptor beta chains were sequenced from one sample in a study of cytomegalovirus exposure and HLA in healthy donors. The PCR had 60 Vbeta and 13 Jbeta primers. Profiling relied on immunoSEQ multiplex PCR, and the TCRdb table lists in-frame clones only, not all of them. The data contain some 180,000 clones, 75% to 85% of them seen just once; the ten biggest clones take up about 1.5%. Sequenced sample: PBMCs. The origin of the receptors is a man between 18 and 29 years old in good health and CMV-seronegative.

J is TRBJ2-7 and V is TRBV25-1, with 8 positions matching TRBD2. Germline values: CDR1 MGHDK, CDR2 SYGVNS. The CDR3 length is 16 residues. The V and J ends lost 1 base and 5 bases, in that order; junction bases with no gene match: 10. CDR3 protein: CASSEFGSGSIHEQYF. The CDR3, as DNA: TGTGCCAGCAGTGAATTCGGGAGCGGGAGTATCCACGAGCAGTACTTC.

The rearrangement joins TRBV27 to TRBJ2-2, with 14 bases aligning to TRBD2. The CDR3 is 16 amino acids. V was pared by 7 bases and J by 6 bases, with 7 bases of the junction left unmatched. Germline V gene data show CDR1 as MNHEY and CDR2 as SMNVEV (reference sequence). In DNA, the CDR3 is TGTGCCAGCACTCCCGGGACTAGCGGGAGTGCCGGGGAGCTGTTTTTT. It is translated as CASTPGTSGSAGELFF.

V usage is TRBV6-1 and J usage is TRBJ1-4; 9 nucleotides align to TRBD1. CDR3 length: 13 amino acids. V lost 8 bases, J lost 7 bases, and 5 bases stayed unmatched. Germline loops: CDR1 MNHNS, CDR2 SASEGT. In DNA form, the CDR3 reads TGTGCCAGCTGGACAGGGGCGGTTGAAAAACTGTTTTTT. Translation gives CASWTGAVEKLFF.

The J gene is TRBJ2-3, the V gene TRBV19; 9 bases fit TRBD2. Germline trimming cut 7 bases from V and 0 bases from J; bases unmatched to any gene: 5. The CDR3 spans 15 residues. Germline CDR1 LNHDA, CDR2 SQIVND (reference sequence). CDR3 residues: CASKPSGTSTDTQYF. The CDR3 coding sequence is TGTGCCAGTAAGCCTAGCGGGACTAGCACAGATACGCAGTATTTT. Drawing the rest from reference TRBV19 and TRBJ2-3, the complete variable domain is DGGITQSPKYLFRKEGQNVTLSCEQNLNHDAMYWYRQDPGQGLRLIYYSQIVNDFQKGDIAEGYSVSREKKESFPLTVTSAQKNPTAFYLCASKPSGTSTDTQYFGPGTRLTVL.

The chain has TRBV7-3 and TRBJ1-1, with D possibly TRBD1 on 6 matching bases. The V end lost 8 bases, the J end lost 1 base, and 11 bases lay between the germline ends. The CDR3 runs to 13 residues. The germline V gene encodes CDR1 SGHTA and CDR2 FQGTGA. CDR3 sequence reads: CASGRQENTEAFF. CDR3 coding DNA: TGTGCCAGCGGCCGACAGGAGAACACTGAAGCTTTCTTT.

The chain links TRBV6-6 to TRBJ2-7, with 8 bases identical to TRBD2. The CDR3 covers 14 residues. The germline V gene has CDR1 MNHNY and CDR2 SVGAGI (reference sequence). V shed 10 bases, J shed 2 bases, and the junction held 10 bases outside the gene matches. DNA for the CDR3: TGTGCCACCGTGTCGGGGGGGAACCCCTACGAGCAGTACTTC. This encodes CATVSGGNPYEQYF.

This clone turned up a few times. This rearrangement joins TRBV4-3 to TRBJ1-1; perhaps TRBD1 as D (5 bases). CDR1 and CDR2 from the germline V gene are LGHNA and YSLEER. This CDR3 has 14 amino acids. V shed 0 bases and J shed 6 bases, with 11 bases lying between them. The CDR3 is CASSQDLGGAEAFF. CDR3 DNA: TGCGCCAGCAGCCAAGATCTCGGGGGAGCTGAAGCTTTCTTT.

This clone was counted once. CDR3 residues: CASSPGQYEKLFF. The CDR3 bases are TGTGCCAGCAGCCCGGGACAGTATGAAAAACTGTTTTTT. The genes are TRBV11-1 and TRBJ1-4; 7 bases are a match to TRBD1. The CDR3 extends over 13 amino acids. CDR1 and CDR2 from the germline V gene are SGHAT and FQDESV (reference sequence). The J segment lost 6 bases and the V segment lost 5 bases, leaving 3 bases of the junction unmatched.

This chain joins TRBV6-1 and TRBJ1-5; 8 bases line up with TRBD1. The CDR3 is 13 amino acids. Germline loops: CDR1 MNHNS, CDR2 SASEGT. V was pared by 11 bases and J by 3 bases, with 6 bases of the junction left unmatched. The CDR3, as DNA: TGTGCCGAAGGACAGGGCATCAATCAGCCCCAGCATTTT. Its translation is CAEGQGINQPQHF.

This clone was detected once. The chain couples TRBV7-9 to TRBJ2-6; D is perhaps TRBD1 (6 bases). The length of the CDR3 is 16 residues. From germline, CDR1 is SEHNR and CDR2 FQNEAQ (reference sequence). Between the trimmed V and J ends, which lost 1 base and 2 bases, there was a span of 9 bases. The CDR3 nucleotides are TGTGCCAGCAGCTTAGGGCAGGGGCCTGGGGCCAACGTCCTGACTTTC. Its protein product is CASSLGQGPGANVLTF.

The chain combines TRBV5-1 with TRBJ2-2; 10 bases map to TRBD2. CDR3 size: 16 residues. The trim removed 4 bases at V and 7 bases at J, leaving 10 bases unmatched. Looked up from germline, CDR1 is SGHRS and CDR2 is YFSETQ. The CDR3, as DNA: TGCGCCAGCAGCCCCAGCAGCGGGGGGGCAGGCGGGGAGCTGTTTTTT. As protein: CASSPSSGGAGGELFF.

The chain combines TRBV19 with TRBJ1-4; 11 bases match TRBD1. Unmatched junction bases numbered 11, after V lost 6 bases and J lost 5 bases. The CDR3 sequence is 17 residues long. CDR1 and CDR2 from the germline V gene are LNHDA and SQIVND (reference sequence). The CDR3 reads CASSLSDRGPANEKLFF. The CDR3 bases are TGTGCCAGTAGCTTATCGGACAGGGGGCCGGCGAATGAAAAACTGTTTTTT.

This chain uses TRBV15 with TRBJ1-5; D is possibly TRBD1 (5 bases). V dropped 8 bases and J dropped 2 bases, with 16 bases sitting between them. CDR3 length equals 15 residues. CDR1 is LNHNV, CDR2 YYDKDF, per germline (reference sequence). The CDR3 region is CATARGGVGNQPQHF. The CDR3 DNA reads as TGTGCCACCGCGCGTGGAGGGGTGGGCAATCAGCCCCAGCATTTT. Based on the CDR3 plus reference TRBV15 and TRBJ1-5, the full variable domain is DAMVIQNPRYQVTQFGKPVTLSCSQTLNHNVMYWYQQKSSQAPKLLFHYYDKDFNNEADTPDNFQSRRPNTSFCFLDIRSPGLGDTAMYLCATARGGVGNQPQHFGDGTRLSIL.

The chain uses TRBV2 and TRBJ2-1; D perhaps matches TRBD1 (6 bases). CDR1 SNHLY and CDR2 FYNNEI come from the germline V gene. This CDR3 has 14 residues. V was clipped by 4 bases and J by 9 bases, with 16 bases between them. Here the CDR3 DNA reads TGTGCCAGCAGTGGGGCAGGGGTAGTCAGTGAGCAGTTCTTC. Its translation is CASSGAGVVSEQFF.

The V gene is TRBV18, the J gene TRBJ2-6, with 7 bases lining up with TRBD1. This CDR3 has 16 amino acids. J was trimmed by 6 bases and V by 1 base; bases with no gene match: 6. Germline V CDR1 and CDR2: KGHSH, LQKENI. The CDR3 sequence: CASSPRKGAKANVLTF. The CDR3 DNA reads TGTGCCAGCTCACCACGGAAGGGGGCTAAGGCCAACGTCCTGACTTTC.

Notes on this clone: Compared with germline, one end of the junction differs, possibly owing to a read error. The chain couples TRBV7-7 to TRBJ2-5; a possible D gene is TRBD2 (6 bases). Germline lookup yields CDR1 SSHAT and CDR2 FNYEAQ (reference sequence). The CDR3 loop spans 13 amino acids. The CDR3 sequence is CASSFGTQSAQYF. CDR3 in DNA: TGTGCTAGCAGCTTCGGGACTCAGAGCGCCCAGTACTTC.

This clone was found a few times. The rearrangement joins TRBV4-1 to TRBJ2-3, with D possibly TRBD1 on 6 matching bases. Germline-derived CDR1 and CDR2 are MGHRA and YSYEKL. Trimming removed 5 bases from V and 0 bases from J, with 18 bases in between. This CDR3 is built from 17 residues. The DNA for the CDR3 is TGCGCCAGCAGCTTAAGGACAGCTGGTTCTAGCACAGATACGCAGTATTTT. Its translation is CASSLRTAGSSTDTQYF.

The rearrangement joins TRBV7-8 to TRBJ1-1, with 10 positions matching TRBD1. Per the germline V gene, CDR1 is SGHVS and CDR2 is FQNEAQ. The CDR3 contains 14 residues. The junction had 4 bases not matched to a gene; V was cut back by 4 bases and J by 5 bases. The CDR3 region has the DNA TGTGCCAGCAGCTCCGACAGGGGGCTGACTGAAGCTTTCTTT. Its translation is CASSSDRGLTEAFF.

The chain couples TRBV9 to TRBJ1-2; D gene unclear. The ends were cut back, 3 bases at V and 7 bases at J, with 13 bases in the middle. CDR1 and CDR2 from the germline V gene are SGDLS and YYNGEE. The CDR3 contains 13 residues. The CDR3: CASSGKQTFGYTF. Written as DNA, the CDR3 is TGTGCCAGCAGCGGTAAACAGACCTTTGGCTACACCTTC.

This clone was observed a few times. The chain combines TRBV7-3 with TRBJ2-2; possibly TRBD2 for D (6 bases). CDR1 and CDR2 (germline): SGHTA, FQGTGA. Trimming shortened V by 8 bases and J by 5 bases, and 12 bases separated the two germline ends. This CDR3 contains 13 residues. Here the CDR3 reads CASAGSLTGELFF. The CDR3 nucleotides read TGTGCCAGCGCCGGGAGTTTGACCGGGGAGCTGTTTTTT.

The chain's CDR3 is CASSQSGREGSSYNSPLHF. CDR3 sequence (DNA): TGCGCCAGCAGCCAATCCGGCAGGGAGGGAAGCTCCTATAATTCACCCCTCCACTTT. The rearrangement links TRBV4-3 to TRBJ1-6, with a possible D match to TRBD1 (5 bases). V was trimmed by 2 bases and J by 0 bases, leaving 17 bases between them. Germline V CDR1 and CDR2: LGHNA, YSLEER. The CDR3 length is 19 residues.

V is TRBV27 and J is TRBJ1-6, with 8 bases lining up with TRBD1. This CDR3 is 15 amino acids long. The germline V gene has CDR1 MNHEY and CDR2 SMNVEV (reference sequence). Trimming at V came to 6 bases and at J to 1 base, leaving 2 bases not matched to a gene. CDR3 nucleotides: TGTGCCAGCAGAACAGGGGGATCCTATAATTCACCCCTCCACTTT. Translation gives CASRTGGSYNSPLHF.